This T cell receptor beta chain was identified during a study of blood T cells in healthy people across ages. A remark on this clonotype: Its specificity is unknown. One end of the junction does not line up with germline, which may come from a read error.

A J-beta primer mix and a sample-barcoded 5' primer were used in a second PCR of roughly 6 to 12 cycles. With 12 random nucleotides, a template-switch adaptor tagged each individual cDNA molecule. TCRdb re-called the 5' RACE reads with MiXCR, one entry per CDR3 protein. This sample carries over a million distinct CDR3 sequences, roughly 43% of them seen once, and the ten largest clones take approximately 4%. Germline values: CDR1 SGHTS, CDR2 YDEGEE. The CDR3 runs to 14 residues. Findings and limits, study-wide: For the donors, CMV status was unknown and possibly confounded expanded clonotype changes. Strong correlation linked observed beta diversity and percent naive T cells. Fewer expanded clones and more diversity marked long-lived versus aged donors.

Sequenced: blood. The V call is TRBV5-8, the J call TRBJ1-2, with TRBD1 identical over 7 bases. The receptor's source is a woman younger than 30 in good health. The CDR3 loop is CVSSLGTVLDGYTF. The DNA for the CDR3 is TGTGTCAGCAGCTTGGGGACAGTACTTGATGGCTACACCTTC.